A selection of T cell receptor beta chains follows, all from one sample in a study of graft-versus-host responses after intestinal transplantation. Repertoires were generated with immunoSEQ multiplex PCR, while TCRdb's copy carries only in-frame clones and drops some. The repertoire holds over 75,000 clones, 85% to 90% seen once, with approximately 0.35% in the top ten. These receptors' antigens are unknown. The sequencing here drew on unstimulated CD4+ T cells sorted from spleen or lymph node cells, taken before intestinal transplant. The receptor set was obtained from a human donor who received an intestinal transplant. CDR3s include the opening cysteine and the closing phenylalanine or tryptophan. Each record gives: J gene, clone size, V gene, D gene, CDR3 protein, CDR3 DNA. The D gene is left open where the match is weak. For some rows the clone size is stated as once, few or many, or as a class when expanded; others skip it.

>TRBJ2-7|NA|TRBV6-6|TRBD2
CASSPLQRSGGEQYF
TGTGCCAGCAGTCCCCTACAGCGGTCGGGGGGAGAGCAGTACTTC
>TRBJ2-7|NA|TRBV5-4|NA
CASSLGPWGLEQYF
TGTGCCAGCAGCTTGGGACCCTGGGGGCTCGAGCAGTACTTC
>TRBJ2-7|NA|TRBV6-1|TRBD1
CASSEEVGTGGYEQYF
TGTGCCAGCAGTGAGGAGGTAGGGACAGGGGGCTACGAGCAGTACTTC
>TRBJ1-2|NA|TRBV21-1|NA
CASTQRGSYGYTF
TGTGCCAGCACCCAACGGGGTAGCTATGGCTACACCTTC
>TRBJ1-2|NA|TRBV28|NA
CASSLVQGQYGYTF
TGTGCCAGCAGTTTAGTACAGGGCCAGTATGGCTACACCTTC
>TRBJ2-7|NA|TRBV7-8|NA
CASSLAEGAGQYF
TGTGCCAGCAGCTTAGCCGAGGGTGCGGGGCAGTACTTC
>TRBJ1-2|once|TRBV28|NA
CASSLGGAYGYTF
TGTGCCAGCAGTTTAGGCGGGGCCTATGGCTACACCTTC
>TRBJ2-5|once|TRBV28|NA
CASSLTLPGRGETQYF
TGTGCCAGCAGCTTAACGCTCCCGGGGCGGGGAGAGACCCAGTACTTC
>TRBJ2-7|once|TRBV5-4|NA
CASSLGRGDEQYF
TGTGCCAGCAGCTTGGGCAGGGGGGACGAGCAGTACTTC
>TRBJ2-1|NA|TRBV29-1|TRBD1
CSVKTGGVQRTYNEQFF
TGCAGCGTGAAGACAGGGGGGGTCCAGCGGACCTACAATGAGCAGTTCTTC
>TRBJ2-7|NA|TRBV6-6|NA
CASSRQGGGAYEQYF
TGTGCCAGCAGTCGCCAAGGGGGGGGCGCATACGAGCAGTACTTC
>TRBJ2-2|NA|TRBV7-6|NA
CASSRPQNTGELFF
TGTGCCAGCAGCCGTCCACAGAACACCGGGGAGCTGTTTTTT
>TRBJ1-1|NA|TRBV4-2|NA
CASSQAGGVYTEAFF
TGTGCCAGCAGCCAAGCGGGGGGAGTGTACACTGAAGCTTTCTTT
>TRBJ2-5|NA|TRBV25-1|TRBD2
CASSEASGRAGGETQYF
TGTGCCAGCAGTGAAGCTAGCGGGAGGGCCGGGGGAGAGACCCAGTACTTC
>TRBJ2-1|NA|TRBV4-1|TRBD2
CASSQDQTSGVYNEQFF
TGCGCCAGCAGCCAAGATCAAACTAGCGGGGTGTACAATGAGCAGTTCTTC
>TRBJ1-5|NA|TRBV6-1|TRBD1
CASSTGEAQPQHF
TGTGCCAGCTCCACAGGGGAGGCTCAGCCCCAGCATTTT
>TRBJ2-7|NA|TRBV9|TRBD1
CASSATGSSYEQYF
TGTGCCAGCAGCGCGACAGGGAGCTCCTACGAGCAGTACTTC
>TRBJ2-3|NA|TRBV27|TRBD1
CASSPRMPGTAPDTQYF
TGTGCCAGCAGTCCCAGGATGCCCGGGACAGCCCCAGATACGCAGTATTTT
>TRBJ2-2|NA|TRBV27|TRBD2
CASSLLGLAGSTGELFF
TGTGCCAGCAGTTTACTTGGACTAGCGGGAAGCACCGGGGAGCTGTTTTTT
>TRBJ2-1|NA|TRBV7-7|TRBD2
CASSGWRGSYNEQFF
TGTGCTAGCAGCGGGTGGCGGGGGTCCTACAATGAGCAGTTCTTC
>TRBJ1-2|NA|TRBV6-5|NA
CASSYGGSYGYTF
TGTGCCAGCAGTTACGGCGGATCCTATGGCTACACCTTC
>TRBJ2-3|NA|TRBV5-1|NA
CASSLVSSADTQYF
TGCGCCAGCAGCTTGGTTTCCAGCGCAGATACGCAGTATTTT
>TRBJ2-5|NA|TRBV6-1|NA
CASSERRGFETQYF
TGTGCCAGCAGTGAACGCCGGGGATTCGAGACCCAGTACTTC
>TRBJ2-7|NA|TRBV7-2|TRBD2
CASSFPSGSYEQYF
TGTGCCAGCAGCTTCCCTAGCGGTTCCTACGAGCAGTACTTC
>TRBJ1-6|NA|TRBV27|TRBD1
CASGDSSYNSPLHF
TGTGCCAGCGGGGACAGCTCCTATAATTCACCCCTCCACTTT
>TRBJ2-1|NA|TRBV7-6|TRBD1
CASSLGDRGVTSEQFF
TGTGCCAGCAGCTTGGGCGACAGGGGCGTCACCTCTGAGCAGTTCTTC
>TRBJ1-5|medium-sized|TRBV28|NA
CASATGLSNQPQHF
TGTGCCAGCGCAACAGGGCTCAGCAATCAGCCCCAGCATTTT
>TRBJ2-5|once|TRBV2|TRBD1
CASDRGRTETQYF
TGTGCCAGCGACAGGGGGCGCACAGAGACCCAGTACTTC
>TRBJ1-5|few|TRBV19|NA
CASNRGSGNQPQHF
TGTGCCAGTAACCGGGGTTCTGGCAATCAGCCCCAGCATTTT
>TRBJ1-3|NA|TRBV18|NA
CASSPLGSSGNTIYF
TGTGCCAGCTCACCACTTGGCTCCTCTGGAAACACCATATATTTT
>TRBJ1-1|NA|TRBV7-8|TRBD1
CASSLVRDRESAEAFF
TGTGCCAGCAGCTTGGTGAGGGACAGAGAGTCGGCTGAAGCTTTCTTT
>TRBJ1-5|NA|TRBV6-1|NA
CASSEQLGEGQPQHF
TGTGCCAGCAGTGAACAACTGGGAGAGGGTCAGCCCCAGCATTTT
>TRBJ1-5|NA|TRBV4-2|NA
CASSQDWRVHQPQHF
TGTGCCAGCAGCCAAGATTGGAGAGTCCATCAGCCCCAGCATTTT
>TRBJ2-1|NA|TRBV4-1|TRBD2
CASSQDRGLAVDNEQFF
TGCGCCAGCAGCCAAGATCGTGGGCTAGCGGTCGACAATGAGCAGTTCTTC
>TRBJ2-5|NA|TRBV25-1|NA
CASSELGLQETQYF
TGTGCCAGCAGTGAACTGGGCTTACAAGAGACCCAGTACTTC
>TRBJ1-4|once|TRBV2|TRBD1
CARGTGAPSRQKLFF
TGTGCCAGAGGGACAGGGGCGCCTAGTAGGCAAAAACTGTTTTTT
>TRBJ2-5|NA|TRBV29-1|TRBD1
CSVLTGEETQYF
TGCAGCGTTTTAACAGGGGAAGAGACCCAGTACTTC
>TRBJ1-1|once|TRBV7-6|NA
CASSSTQGTMNTEAFF
TGTGCCAGCAGCTCAACACAGGGAACGATGAACACTGAAGCTTTCTTT
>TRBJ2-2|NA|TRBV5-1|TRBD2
CASSLTSENTGELFF
TGCGCCAGCAGCTTGACTAGCGAGAACACCGGGGAGCTGTTTTTT
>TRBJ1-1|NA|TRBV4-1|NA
CASSQEVRGAVNTEAFF
TGCGCCAGCAGCCAAGAAGTACGGGGGGCAGTCAACACTGAAGCTTTCTTT
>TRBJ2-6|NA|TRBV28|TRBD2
CASTTSGRAPGANVLTF
TGTGCCAGCACGACTAGCGGGAGGGCCCCTGGGGCCAACGTCCTGACTTTC
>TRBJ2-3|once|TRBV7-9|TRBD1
CASSLGGTGADTQYF
TGTGCCAGCAGCTTAGGAGGGACAGGGGCAGATACGCAGTATTTT
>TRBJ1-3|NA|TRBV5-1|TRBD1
CASSLAGQVENTIYF
TGCGCCAGCAGCTTAGCGGGACAGGTGGAAAACACCATATATTTT
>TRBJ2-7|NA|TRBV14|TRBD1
CASSPRDRVSEQYF
TGTGCCAGCAGCCCACGGGACAGGGTATCCGAGCAGTACTTC
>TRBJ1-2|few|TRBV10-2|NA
CASSGSSLWGYTF
TGCGCCAGCAGTGGAAGCTCTCTTTGGGGCTACACCTTC
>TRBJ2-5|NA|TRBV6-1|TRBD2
CASSPGRRETQYF
TGTGCCAGCAGCCCCGGGAGGCGGGAGACCCAGTACTTC
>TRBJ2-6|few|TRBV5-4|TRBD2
CASSSRGVEGANVLTF
TGTGCCAGCAGCTCCCGGGGGGTCGAGGGGGCCAACGTCCTGACTTTC